One sample yielded the 11 T cell receptor beta chains listed below, sequenced in a study of blood T cells in healthy people across ages (dated by TCRdb to 2013 to 2016). The library came from 5' RACE. The second PCR ran for about 6 to 12 cycles and used a J-beta primer mix along with a sample-barcoded 5' primer. The raw public data were reprocessed by TCRdb itself: fastp quality trimming at Q25, MiXCR clonotype calling, in-frame beta chains only. Entries that share a CDR3 protein sequence are merged under the most common genes and DNA. For this sample there are 1.8 million or so distinct CDR3 sequences; 30% to 40% appear just once. The top ten clones comprise more than 20% of the sample. The specimen sequenced was blood. All receptors come from a human donor in good health.

This clonotype was seen repeatedly, ten times or more. CDR3 protein: CASSPGQGSSYEQYF. CDR3 sequence (DNA): TGTGCCAGCAGCCCGGGACAGGGTAGCTCCTACGAGCAGTACTTC. V gene TRBV6-1 combines with J gene TRBJ2-7, with 9 nucleotides matching TRBD1. Germline V gene data show CDR1 as MNHNS and CDR2 as SASEGT. V shed 6 bases, J shed 0 bases, and the junction held 6 bases outside the gene matches. The CDR3 has 15 amino acids.

There are a few counts of this clonotype. V gene TRBV12-3 or TRBV12-4 combines with J gene TRBJ1-2, with 8 bases fitting TRBD1. V was pared by 6 bases and J by 8 bases, with 14 bases of the junction left unmatched. CDR3 length: 15 residues. CDR3 sequence reads: CASSPTGGPAGGYTF. In DNA, the CDR3 is TGTGCCAGCAGCCCAACAGGGGGTCCGGCGGGAGGCTACACCTTC.

This clonotype was observed a handful of times. This chain joins TRBV27 and TRBJ2-3; D is perhaps TRBD2 (7 bases). CDR1 and CDR2 (germline): MNHEY, SMNVEV (reference sequence). The CDR3 runs 16 residues. V lost 5 bases and J lost 2, with 17 bases in between. CDR3 sequence reads: CASSPYGGGPTDTQYF. The CDR3 DNA follows: TGTGCCAGCAGTCCCTATGGGGGGGGCCCCACAGATACGCAGTATTTT.

This clonotype was recorded a few times. The gene calls are TRBV10-3 and TRBJ1-6, with D unresolved. This CDR3 has 13 amino acids. CDR1 is ENHRY and CDR2 is SYGVKD in the germline V gene. V was cut by 2 bases and J by 6 bases, with 5 bases left in between. Here the CDR3 DNA reads TGTGCCATCAGTGAGGCCCGTAATTCACCCCTCCACTTT. It codes for CAISEARNSPLHF.

J is TRBJ2-1 and V is TRBV6-6; TRBD2 agrees at 7 bases. The junction had 18 bases not matched to a gene; V was cut back by 6 bases and J by 10 bases. Germline CDR1 reads MNHNY; CDR2 reads SVGAGI (reference sequence). CDR3 length: 16 amino acids. DNA for the CDR3: TGTGCCAGCAGGACAACCGGGACTAATCCTTCCTACGAGCAGTTCTTC. This sequence encodes CASRTTGTNPSYEQFF.

The CDR3 nucleotides are TGTGCCAGCAGGACTAGCGCGGAGACCCAGTACTTC. This encodes CASRTSAETQYF. This chain links TRBV6-5 with TRBJ2-5; TRBD2 aligns across 8 bases. Losses at the gene ends were 6 bases for V and 5 bases for J; bases not matched to a gene: 2. This CDR3 spans 12 amino acids. Germline V gene lookup returns CDR1 MNHEY and CDR2 SVGAGI.

The V gene is TRBV12-3 or TRBV12-4, the J gene TRBJ1-5; 9 positions match TRBD1. Germline trimming cut 5 bases from V and 3 bases from J; bases unmatched to any gene: 5. This CDR3 spans 15 amino acids. Here the CDR3 reads CASSRQGGVNQPQHF. CDR3 in DNA: TGTGCCAGCAGTAGACAGGGGGGAGTCAATCAGCCCCAGCATTTT.

This chain links TRBV12-3 or TRBV12-4 with TRBJ2-1; D is undetermined. Trimming shortened V by 2 bases and J by 2 bases, and 13 bases separated the two germline ends. The CDR3 sequence is 16 residues long. Here the CDR3 reads CASSLNLAWAYNEQFF. The CDR3, as DNA: TGTGCCAGCAGTTTAAATTTGGCGTGGGCCTACAATGAGCAGTTCTTC.

V and J are TRBV5-1 and TRBJ2-7; D may be TRBD1 (6 bases). The CDR3 runs to 16 residues. Germline V CDR1 and CDR2: SGHRS, YFSETQ. Trimming cost V 4 bases and J 1 base, with 18 bases left between them. The CDR3 bases are TGCGCCAGCAGCAGCCGCCTAGACAGGCGATCCTACGAGCAGTACTTC. This encodes CASSSRLDRRSYEQYF.

The chain has TRBV4-1 and TRBJ1-4; D unclear. Germline V gives CDR1 MGHRA, CDR2 YSYEKL. V shed 1 base and J shed 4 bases, with 13 bases lying between them. The CDR3 consists of 16 residues. CDR3 nucleotide sequence: TGCGCCAGCAGCCAAGCCAACACCCCGAATAATGAAAAACTGTTTTTT. Its protein product is CASSQANTPNNEKLFF.

This chain links TRBV4-2 with TRBJ1-6, with D perhaps TRBD1 (6 bases). Trimming stripped 3 bases from V and 14 bases from J, with 20 bases between. The germline gives CDR1 LGHNA, CDR2 YNFKEQ. The CDR3 has 15 residues. As DNA, the CDR3 is TGTGCCAGCAGCCACCCCGGGACATCTGTACTCACCCTCCACTTT. It codes for CASSHPGTSVLTLHF.